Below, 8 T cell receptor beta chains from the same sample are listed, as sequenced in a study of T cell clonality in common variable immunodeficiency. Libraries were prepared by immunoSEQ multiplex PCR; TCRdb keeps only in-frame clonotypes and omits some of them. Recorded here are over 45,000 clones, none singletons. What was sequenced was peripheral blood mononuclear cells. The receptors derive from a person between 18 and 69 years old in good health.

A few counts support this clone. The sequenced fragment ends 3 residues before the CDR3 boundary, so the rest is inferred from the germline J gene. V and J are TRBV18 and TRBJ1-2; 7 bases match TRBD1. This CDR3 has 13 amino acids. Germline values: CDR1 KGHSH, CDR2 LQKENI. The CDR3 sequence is CASSQDRESGYTF. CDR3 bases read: TGTGCCAGCTCCCAAGACAGGGAAAGCGGC.

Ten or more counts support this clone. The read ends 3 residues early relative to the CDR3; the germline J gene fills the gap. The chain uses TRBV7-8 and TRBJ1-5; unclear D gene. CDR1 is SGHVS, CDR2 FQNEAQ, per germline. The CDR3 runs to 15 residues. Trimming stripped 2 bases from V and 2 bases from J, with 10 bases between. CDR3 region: CASSLSAGGNQPQHF. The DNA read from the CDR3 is TGTGCCAGCAGCTTATCTGCAGGCGGCAATCAGCCC. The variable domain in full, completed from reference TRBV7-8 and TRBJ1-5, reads GAGVSQSPRYKVAKRGQDVALRCDPISGHVSLFWYQQALGQGPEFLTYFQNEAQLDKSGLPSDRFFAERPEGSVSTLKIQRTQQEDSAVYLCASSLSAGGNQPQHFGDGTRLSIL.

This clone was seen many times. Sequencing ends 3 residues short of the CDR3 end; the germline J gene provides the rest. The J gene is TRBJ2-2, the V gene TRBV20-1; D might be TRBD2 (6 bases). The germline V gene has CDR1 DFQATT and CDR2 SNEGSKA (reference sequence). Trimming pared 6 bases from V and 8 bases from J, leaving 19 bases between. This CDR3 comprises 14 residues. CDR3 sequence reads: CSAEWDLRGGELFF. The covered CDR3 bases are TGCAGTGCCGAATGGGACTTACGTGGGGGGGAG.

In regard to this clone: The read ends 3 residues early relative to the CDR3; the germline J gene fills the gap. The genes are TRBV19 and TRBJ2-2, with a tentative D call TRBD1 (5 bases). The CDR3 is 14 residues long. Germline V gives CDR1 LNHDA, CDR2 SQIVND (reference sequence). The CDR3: CASSKGATNEKLFF. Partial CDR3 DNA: TGTGCCAGTAGCAAAGGGGCAACTAATGAAAAG.

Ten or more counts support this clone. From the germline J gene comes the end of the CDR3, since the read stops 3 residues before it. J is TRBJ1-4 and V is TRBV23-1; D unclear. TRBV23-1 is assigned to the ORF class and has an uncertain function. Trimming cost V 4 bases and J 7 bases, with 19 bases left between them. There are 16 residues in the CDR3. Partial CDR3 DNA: TGCGCCAGCAGTCGTCATTTTAGGAAGTCGGGTGAAAAA. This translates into CASSRHFRKSGEK. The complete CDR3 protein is CASSRHFRKSGEKLFF.

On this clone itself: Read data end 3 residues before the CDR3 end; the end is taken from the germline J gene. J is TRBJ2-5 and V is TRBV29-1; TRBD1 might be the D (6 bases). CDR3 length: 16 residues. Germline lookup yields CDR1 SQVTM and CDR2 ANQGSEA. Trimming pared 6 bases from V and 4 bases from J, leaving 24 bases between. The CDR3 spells CSVFGTPKDWAETQYF. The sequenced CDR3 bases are TGCAGCGTGTTCGGGACACCTAAAGATTGGGCAGAGACC.

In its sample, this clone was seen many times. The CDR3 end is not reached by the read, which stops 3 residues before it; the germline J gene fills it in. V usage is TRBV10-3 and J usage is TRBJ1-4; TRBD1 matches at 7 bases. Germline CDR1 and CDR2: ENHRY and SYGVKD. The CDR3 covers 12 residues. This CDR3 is CAISESTGKLFF. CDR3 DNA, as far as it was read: TGTGCCATCAGTGAGTCGACAGGGAAA.

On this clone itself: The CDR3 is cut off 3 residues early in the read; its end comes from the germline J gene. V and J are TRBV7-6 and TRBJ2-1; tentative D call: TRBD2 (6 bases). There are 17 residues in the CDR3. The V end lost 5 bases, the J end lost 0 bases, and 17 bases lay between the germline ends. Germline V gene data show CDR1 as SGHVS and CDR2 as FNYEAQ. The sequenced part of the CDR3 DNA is TGTGCCAGCAGCCCCACCCTCGGGGGAAGCTCCTACAATGAG. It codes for CASSPTLGGSSYNE. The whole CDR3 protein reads CASSPTLGGSSYNEQFF.